These T cell receptor beta chains were read from a single sample in a study of T-cell memory formation after mild COVID-19. TCRdb reprocessed the 5' RACE reads via MiXCR and lists one record per CDR3 protein. In the table there are around 300,000 distinct CDR3 sequences, over 10% of which are singletons. Sequencing was done on a sample of PBMCs or a T cell subset sorted from them (not recorded which). Receptors originate from a man younger than 30 who had mild COVID-19 (a few samples of this study predate the infection). Cell type and time point are not known. CDR3s include the opening cysteine and the closing phenylalanine or tryptophan. The D gene is left open where the match is weak. Rows may omit the clone size; those that give it use once, few, many or a size class.

clone size: -; V gene: TRBV12-3/TRBV12-4; J gene: TRBJ1-2; D gene: -; CDR3 protein: CASRHRTANYGYTF; CDR3 DNA: TGTGCCAGCAGACACCGGACAGCGAACTATGGCTACACCTTC
clone size: many; V gene: TRBV4-3; J gene: TRBJ2-3; D gene: -; CDR3 protein: CASSPIGGALTDTQYF; CDR3 DNA: TGCGCCAGCAGCCCCATCGGGGGCGCTCTCACAGATACGCAGTATTTT
clone size: few; V gene: TRBV7-3; J gene: TRBJ2-2; D gene: TRBD2; CDR3 protein: CASSYATSGRNGELFF; CDR3 DNA: TGTGCCAGCAGCTACGCGACTAGCGGGAGAAACGGGGAGCTGTTTTTT
clone size: -; V gene: TRBV6-2/TRBV6-3; J gene: TRBJ2-3; D gene: -; CDR3 protein: CASTRVPVSTDTQYF; CDR3 DNA: TGTGCCAGCACCCGGGTACCCGTTAGCACAGATACGCAGTATTTT
clone size: few; V gene: TRBV29-1; J gene: TRBJ1-2; D gene: -; CDR3 protein: CSVVVGGYGYTF; CDR3 DNA: TGCAGCGTTGTGGTAGGTGGCTATGGCTACACCTTC
clone size: -; V gene: TRBV24-1; J gene: TRBJ2-2; D gene: TRBD1; CDR3 protein: CATSDIGPRQGGNTGELFF; CDR3 DNA: TGTGCCACCAGTGATATTGGACCCCGACAGGGCGGGAACACCGGGGAGCTGTTTTTT
clone size: many; V gene: TRBV9; J gene: TRBJ2-3; D gene: -; CDR3 protein: CASSLQGGPDTQYF; CDR3 DNA: TGTGCCAGCAGCCTCCAGGGGGGGCCAGATACGCAGTATTTT
clone size: -; V gene: TRBV5-1; J gene: TRBJ1-6; D gene: TRBD1; CDR3 protein: CASYLGQGGSPLHF; CDR3 DNA: TGCGCCAGTTACCTGGGACAGGGTGGATCACCCCTCCACTTT
clone size: -; V gene: TRBV7-9; J gene: TRBJ1-1; D gene: -; CDR3 protein: CASRSGSAEAFF; CDR3 DNA: TGTGCCAGCAGGAGTGGCAGCGCTGAAGCTTTCTTT
clone size: few; V gene: TRBV29-1; J gene: TRBJ1-2; D gene: TRBD1; CDR3 protein: CSALGGTGTGYTF; CDR3 DNA: TGCAGCGCTTTGGGTGGGACAGGGACTGGCTACACCTTC
clone size: -; V gene: TRBV20-1; J gene: TRBJ2-4; D gene: TRBD2; CDR3 protein: CSAQGLAGVVAKNIQYF; CDR3 DNA: TGCAGTGCCCAGGGGCTAGCGGGGGTTGTAGCCAAAAACATTCAGTACTTC
clone size: many; V gene: TRBV5-1; J gene: TRBJ2-4; D gene: -; CDR3 protein: CASSLVPAAKNIQYF; CDR3 DNA: TGCGCCAGCAGCTTGGTACCTGCGGCCAAAAACATTCAGTACTTC
clone size: -; V gene: TRBV12-3/TRBV12-4; J gene: TRBJ2-4; D gene: -; CDR3 protein: CASSLRTLGNIQYF; CDR3 DNA: TGTGCCAGCAGCCTCCGAACGCTGGGGAACATTCAGTACTTC
clone size: -; V gene: TRBV9; J gene: TRBJ2-3; D gene: -; CDR3 protein: CASSVATRGSDTQYF; CDR3 DNA: TGTGCCAGCAGCGTAGCTACGAGAGGTTCCGATACGCAGTATTTT
clone size: few; V gene: TRBV2; J gene: TRBJ2-1; D gene: TRBD2; CDR3 protein: CASSPRTSGGDEQFF; CDR3 DNA: TGTGCCAGCAGTCCTCGCACTAGCGGGGGGGATGAGCAGTTCTTC
clone size: -; V gene: TRBV7-3; J gene: TRBJ2-1; D gene: TRBD2; CDR3 protein: CASSPATGGEDEQFF; CDR3 DNA: TGTGCCAGCAGCCCCGCCACGGGAGGGGAGGATGAGCAGTTCTTC
clone size: -; V gene: TRBV12-3/TRBV12-4; J gene: TRBJ1-2; D gene: TRBD1; CDR3 protein: CASREPGQGSGYTF; CDR3 DNA: TGTGCCAGCAGGGAACCGGGACAGGGATCTGGCTACACCTTC
clone size: -; V gene: TRBV10-3; J gene: TRBJ1-3; D gene: -; CDR3 protein: CANGPSGNTIYF; CDR3 DNA: TGTGCCAATGGTCCCTCTGGAAACACCATATATTTT
clone size: -; V gene: TRBV5-1; J gene: TRBJ1-3; D gene: TRBD1; CDR3 protein: CASSSRQGGSGNTIYF; CDR3 DNA: TGCGCCAGCAGCTCCCGACAGGGTGGGTCTGGAAACACCATATATTTT
clone size: -; V gene: TRBV28; J gene: TRBJ1-1; D gene: -; CDR3 protein: CASSSLKPGAFF; CDR3 DNA: TGTGCCAGCAGTTCCCTGAAGCCGGGCGCTTTCTTT
clone size: many; V gene: TRBV25-1; J gene: TRBJ1-1; D gene: TRBD1; CDR3 protein: CASSGHRGRSEAFF; CDR3 DNA: TGTGCCAGCAGTGGTCACAGGGGAAGGTCTGAAGCTTTCTTT
clone size: few; V gene: TRBV5-1; J gene: TRBJ1-5; D gene: TRBD1; CDR3 protein: CASSLGTGDQPQHF; CDR3 DNA: TGCGCCAGCAGCCTCGGGACAGGGGATCAGCCCCAGCATTTT
clone size: -; V gene: TRBV7-2; J gene: TRBJ2-3; D gene: -; CDR3 protein: CASSSPQGPRTQYF; CDR3 DNA: TGTGCCAGCAGCTCCCCGCAAGGCCCCCGTACGCAGTATTTT
clone size: few; V gene: TRBV20-1; J gene: TRBJ2-1; D gene: -; CDR3 protein: CSATSWGDLEFF; CDR3 DNA: TGCAGTGCTACCTCCTGGGGGGACTTAGAGTTCTTC
clone size: few; V gene: TRBV7-2; J gene: TRBJ1-5; D gene: -; CDR3 protein: CASSLVGTPDSNQPQHF; CDR3 DNA: TGTGCCAGCAGCTTAGTAGGTACCCCAGATAGCAATCAGCCCCAGCATTTT
clone size: -; V gene: TRBV19; J gene: TRBJ1-1; D gene: -; CDR3 protein: CASSPQGRNTEAFF; CDR3 DNA: TGTGCCAGTAGCCCCCAGGGGAGGAACACTGAAGCTTTCTTT
clone size: many; V gene: TRBV7-9; J gene: TRBJ1-1; D gene: -; CDR3 protein: CASSLRRSGAANTEAFF; CDR3 DNA: TGTGCCAGCAGCTTAAGGAGGAGTGGGGCAGCTAACACTGAAGCTTTCTTT
clone size: once; V gene: TRBV6-6; J gene: TRBJ1-5; D gene: -; CDR3 protein: CASSYSTENNQPQHF; CDR3 DNA: TGTGCCAGCAGTTACTCGACAGAAAACAATCAGCCCCAGCATTTT
clone size: -; V gene: TRBV2; J gene: TRBJ1-1; D gene: -; CDR3 protein: CASSVAAMNTEAFF; CDR3 DNA: TGTGCCAGCAGTGTTGCAGCCATGAACACTGAAGCTTTCTTT
clone size: -; V gene: TRBV11-2; J gene: TRBJ2-1; D gene: -; CDR3 protein: CASSAGISEQFF; CDR3 DNA: TGTGCCAGCAGCGCCGGCATATCTGAGCAGTTCTTC
clone size: -; V gene: TRBV7-9; J gene: TRBJ2-3; D gene: TRBD1; CDR3 protein: CASSAGTGWDTQYF; CDR3 DNA: TGTGCCAGCAGCGCCGGGACAGGGTGGGATACGCAGTATTTT
clone size: -; V gene: TRBV13; J gene: TRBJ2-7; D gene: TRBD1; CDR3 protein: CASSLPGQGPGGEQYF; CDR3 DNA: TGTGCCAGCAGCCTCCCGGGACAGGGGCCCGGGGGTGAGCAGTACTTC
clone size: -; V gene: TRBV2; J gene: TRBJ1-2; D gene: TRBD1; CDR3 protein: CASSPGGAF; CDR3 DNA: TGTGCCAGCAGTCCAGGGGGGGCCTTC
clone size: few; V gene: TRBV7-2; J gene: TRBJ2-5; D gene: -; CDR3 protein: CASSPPAETQYF; CDR3 DNA: TGTGCCAGCAGCCCGCCGGCGGAGACCCAGTACTTC